One T cell receptor beta chain is described in this entry. Generated by immunoSEQ multiplex PCR, the TCRdb table keeps only in-frame clones and is missing some. The table has 150,000 to 200,000 clones, approximately 92% seen once. The sample is drawn from a study of blood T cell repertoires in COVID-19. V lost 0 bases and J lost 2, with 16 bases in between. CDR1 and CDR2 from the germline V gene are SGDLS and YYNGEE. This CDR3 spans 17 amino acids. The J gene is TRBJ2-3, the V gene TRBV9; D possibly corresponds to TRBD2 (6 bases). The sample was PBMCs or T cells enriched from blood (not recorded which). This clonotype was sampled from a woman in her forties with acute COVID-19. The CDR3 here is CASSVADGGANTDTQYF. The CDR3, as DNA: TGTGCCAGCAGCGTAGCGGACGGGGGAGCCAACACAGATACGCAGTATTTT.